The 5 T cell receptor beta chains reported below all come from one sample, sequenced in a study of memory CD4+ T cells and cytomegalovirus serostatus. Single viable CD3+CD4+CD8-CD45RO+ cells were sorted as the memory CD4+ T cells. Using immunoSEQ multiplex PCR, the repertoire was profiled, and TCRdb retains in-frame clones only, with some absent. The sample holds 50,000 to 65,000 clones, 77% seen once. Sequencing used memory CD4+ T cells from blood. These receptors all come from an adult in good health and CMV-seronegative.

The chain joins TRBV9 to TRBJ1-6; D uncertain. Germline V gene sequence: CDR1 SGDLS, CDR2 YYNGEE. Trimming took 2 bases from V and 7 from J, leaving 10 bases between them. The CDR3 is made up of 14 amino acids. The CDR3 loop is CASSVAAGNSPLHF. The CDR3 bases are TGTGCCAGCAGCGTCGCAGCGGGGAATTCACCCCTCCACTTT.

The chain couples TRBV4-3 to TRBJ1-2, with D unclear. CDR3 size: 15 residues. The V end was cut by 0 bases, the J end by 2 bases, with 10 bases between. Germline lookup yields CDR1 LGHNA and CDR2 YSLEER. As DNA, the CDR3 is TGCGCCAGCAGCCAAGATCCAGCAGGCAACTATGGCTACACCTTC. Encoded protein: CASSQDPAGNYGYTF.

The CDR3 bases are TGTGCCAGCAGTCTTGGACATCCGGATCAGCCCCAGCATTTT. This translates into CASSLGHPDQPQHF. The chain uses TRBV6-1 and TRBJ1-5, with a weak D call TRBD1 (5 bases). The length of the CDR3 is 14 residues. V lost 5 bases and J lost 5, with 13 bases in between. Looked up from germline, CDR1 is MNHNS and CDR2 is SASEGT.

The rearrangement joins TRBV4-1 to TRBJ2-3; D gene uncertain. Trimming cost V 1 base and J 3 bases, with 14 bases left between them. This CDR3 region has 16 residues. The germline CDR1 and CDR2 sequences are MGHRA and YSYEKL. DNA for the CDR3: TGCGCCAGCAGCCAAGTAGACATCCTGGCGACAGATACGCAGTATTTT. This codes for CASSQVDILATDTQYF.

The J gene is TRBJ2-2, the V gene TRBV9; D gene uncertain. The V and J ends lost 0 bases and 2 bases respectively, with 11 bases between them. The CDR3 length is 16 residues. Germline lookup yields CDR1 SGDLS and CDR2 YYNGEE. CDR3 DNA sequence: TGTGCCAGCAGCGTAGGAACGGGTATCAACACCGGGGAGCTGTTTTTT. Residues: CASSVGTGINTGELFF.